Described below is a single TCR beta chain sequence and its context. What it binds is unknown. The sample belongs to a study of cytomegalovirus exposure and HLA in healthy donors. V was pared by 3 bases and J by 2 bases, with 7 bases of the junction left unmatched. The CDR3 sequence is 19 residues long. The germline V gene encodes CDR1 SGHNT and CDR2 YYREEE (reference sequence). Researchers ran the PCR with 60 Vbeta and 13 Jbeta primers. TCRdb's copy holds only in-frame clones and misses some; the assay was immunoSEQ multiplex PCR. Seen here are about 300,000 clones, approximately 90% observed once, and the top ten hold 4%. Regarding the study as a whole: In vitro assays verified that a few CMV-associated chains recognized CMV antigens specifically.

The specimen sequenced was PBMCs. The chain is built from TRBV5-4 and TRBJ2-6, with 14 bases matching TRBD2. The TCR comes from a middle-aged man in good health and CMV-seropositive. The CDR3 region has the DNA TGTGCCAGCAGCTCGCCACCGGGACTAGCGGGAGCTGGGGCCAACGTCCTGACTTTC. Its protein is CASSSPPGLAGAGANVLTF.